A selection of T cell receptor beta chains follows, all from one sample in a study of control samples from healthy donors and cancer patients. This table comes from immunoSEQ multiplex PCR, and its TCRdb copy is limited to in-frame clones, with some not included. The sample shows roughly 70,000 clones, approximately 87% of them seen only once. Sequencing used blood. These TCRs come from a man aged 45 to 65 in good health. CDR3s include the opening cysteine and the closing phenylalanine or tryptophan. Fields, in order: V gene, D gene, clone size, J gene, CDR3 DNA, CDR3 protein. The D gene is left open where the match is weak. Only some rows state a clone size, as once, few, many or a class for expanded clones.

TRBV7-6	NA	NA	TRBJ1-1	TGTGCCAGCAGCTTAGTTGGAAGCACTGAAGCTTTCTTT	CASSLVGSTEAFF
TRBV21-1	NA	NA	TRBJ2-6	TGTGCCAGCAGCAAAGAGACGGACAGGCACTTACTTTCTGGGGCCAACGTCCTGACTTTC	CASSKETDRHLLSGANVLTF
TRBV6-2/TRBV6-3	NA	NA	TRBJ2-5	TGTGCCAGCAGTTTTTCGCCGGGGGCCCCACCAGCGGAGACCCAGTACTTC	CASSFSPGAPPAETQYF
TRBV4-3	NA	NA	TRBJ1-2	TGCGCCAGCAGCCAAGGCGACAGGACTAACTATGGCTACACCTTC	CASSQGDRTNYGYTF
TRBV27	NA	NA	TRBJ1-4	TGTGCCAGCAGTTTGCGGGGGTGGGGCGGGGGTGAAAAACTGTTTTTT	CASSLRGWGGGEKLFF
TRBV5-6	NA	NA	TRBJ2-7	TGTGCCAGCAGCATAACCTACGAGCAGTACTTC	CASSITYEQYF
TRBV6-5	NA	NA	TRBJ2-7	TGTGCCAGCAGGGGGCGCGAGCAGTACTTC	CASRGREQYF
TRBV11-2	NA	NA	TRBJ1-2	TGTGCCAGCAGCTTACTTAACACAGGGCATAACTATGGCTACACCTTC	CASSLLNTGHNYGYTF
TRBV7-9	TRBD2	NA	TRBJ2-1	TGTGCCAGCAGCTTAGCGCAGAGACTAGCGGGAGGTGAGCAGTTCTTC	CASSLAQRLAGGEQFF
TRBV6-2/TRBV6-3	TRBD1	NA	TRBJ2-3	TGTGCCAGCAGCAGAGGGGGCACTAGCACAGATACGCAGTATTTT	CASSRGGTSTDTQYF
TRBV3-1/TRBV3-2	NA	once	TRBJ2-4	TGTGCCAGCAGCCAAGAGAGCGGCGATTGGGCAGCCAAAAACATTCAGTACTTC	CASSQESGDWAAKNIQYF
TRBV6-4	NA	few	TRBJ2-3	TGTGCCAGCAGTGACTCCGGGGCCACAGATACGCAGTATTTT	CASSDSGATDTQYF
TRBV7-9	NA	NA	TRBJ2-3	TGTGCCAGCAGCCTACGGACTGGCGGGGCAGATACGCAGTATTTT	CASSLRTGGADTQYF
TRBV7-9	NA	NA	TRBJ1-6	TGTGCCAGCAGCTTAGCAAGGGGCGATTCACCCCTCCACTTT	CASSLARGDSPLHF
TRBV12-3/TRBV12-4	NA	NA	TRBJ1-2	TGTGCCAGCAGTTTCGGAACGGTAGTGGGGTACACCTTC	CASSFGTVVGYTF
TRBV11-2	NA	NA	TRBJ2-7	TGTGCCAGCAGCTTACTCTACGAGCAGTACTTC	CASSLLYEQYF
TRBV3-1/TRBV3-2	NA	NA	TRBJ2-3	TGTGCCAGCAGCGGCCCCCGGCCCAGCGATGACGACGGTACGCAGTATTTT	CASSGPRPSDDDGTQYF
TRBV9	TRBD2	NA	TRBJ2-7	TGTGCCAGCAGCCCCTCGGGTAGCGGGGGGCCCTACGAGCAGTACTTC	CASSPSGSGGPYEQYF
TRBV12-3/TRBV12-4	NA	NA	TRBJ1-1	TGTGCCAGCAGTTTAGTTAGCACTGAAGCTTTCTTT	CASSLVSTEAFF
TRBV19	TRBD2	NA	TRBJ2-7	TGTGCCAGTAGGAGTAAGGAGGGAGGGCCCTTCGAGCAGTACTTC	CASRSKEGGPFEQYF
TRBV5-4	NA	once	TRBJ2-7	TGTGCCAGCAGCTTGGTTGACGGATCCTACGAGCAGTACTTC	CASSLVDGSYEQYF
TRBV7-9	TRBD2	once	TRBJ2-3	TGTGCCAGCAGCTATGGACTAGCGGGAACAGATACGCAGTATTTT	CASSYGLAGTDTQYF
TRBV25-1	NA	NA	TRBJ1-1	TGTGCCAGCAGTGAATCGGGGGGTAGCACTGAAGCTTTCTTT	CASSESGGSTEAFF
TRBV5-1	NA	NA	TRBJ1-4	TGCGCCAGCAGCCCTACCGGGGGTTTGGGGCCGGGTGAAAAACTGTTTTTT	CASSPTGGLGPGEKLFF
TRBV27	NA	NA	TRBJ2-1	TGTGCCAGCAGTTACGGCGGAGCATACAATGAGCAGTTCTTC	CASSYGGAYNEQFF
TRBV19	TRBD1	NA	TRBJ1-2	TGTGCCAGTAGTACCCTGAGCCTGAGACAGGGGCGAAACAACTATGGCTACACCTTC	CASSTLSLRQGRNNYGYTF